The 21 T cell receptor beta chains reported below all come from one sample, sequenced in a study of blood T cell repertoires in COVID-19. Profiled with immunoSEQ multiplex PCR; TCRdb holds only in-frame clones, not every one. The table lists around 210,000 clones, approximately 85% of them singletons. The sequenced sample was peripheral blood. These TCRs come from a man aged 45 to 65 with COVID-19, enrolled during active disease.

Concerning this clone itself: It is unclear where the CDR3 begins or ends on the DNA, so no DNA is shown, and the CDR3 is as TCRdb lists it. The CDR3 sequence: CASSDFRGEQFF. The chain links TRBV10-2 to TRBJ2-1; TRBD2, the D gene given by the table, was not confirmed from the DNA. The CDR3 is 12 residues long, counting both termini. Germline V CDR1 and CDR2: WSHSY, SAAADI.

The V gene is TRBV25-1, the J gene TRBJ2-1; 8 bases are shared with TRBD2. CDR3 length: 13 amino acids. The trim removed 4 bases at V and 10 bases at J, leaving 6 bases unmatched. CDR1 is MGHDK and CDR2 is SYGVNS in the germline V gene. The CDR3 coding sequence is TGTGCCAGCAGTGCAAACATAGCGGGAGAGCAGTTCTTC. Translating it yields CASSANIAGEQFF.

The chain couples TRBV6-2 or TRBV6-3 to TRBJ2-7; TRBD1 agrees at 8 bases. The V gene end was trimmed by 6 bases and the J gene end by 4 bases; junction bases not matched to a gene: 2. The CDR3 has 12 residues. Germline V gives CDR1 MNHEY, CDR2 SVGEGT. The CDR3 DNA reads TGTGCCAGCAGCGACAGGGGTTACGAGCAGTACTTC. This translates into CASSDRGYEQYF.

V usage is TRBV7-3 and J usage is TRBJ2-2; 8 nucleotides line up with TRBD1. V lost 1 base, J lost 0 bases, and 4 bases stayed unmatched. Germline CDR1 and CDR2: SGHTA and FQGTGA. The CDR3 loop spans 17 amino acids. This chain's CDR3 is CASSLSRDRTNTGELFF. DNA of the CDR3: TGTGCCAGCAGCTTAAGCAGGGACAGGACGAACACCGGGGAGCTGTTTTTT.

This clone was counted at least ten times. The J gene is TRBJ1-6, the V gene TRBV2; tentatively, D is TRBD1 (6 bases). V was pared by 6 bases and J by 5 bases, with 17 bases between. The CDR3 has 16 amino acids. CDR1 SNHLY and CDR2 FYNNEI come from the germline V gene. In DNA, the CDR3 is TGTGCCAGCAGCGAAACCGGGACAAGGGATAATTCACCCCTCCACTTT. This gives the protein CASSETGTRDNSPLHF.

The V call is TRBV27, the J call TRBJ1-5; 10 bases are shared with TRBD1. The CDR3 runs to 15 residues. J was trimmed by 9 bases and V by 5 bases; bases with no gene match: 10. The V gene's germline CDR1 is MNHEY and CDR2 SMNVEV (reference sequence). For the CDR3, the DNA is TGTGCCAGCAGTCCACGGACAGGGGGAATGGTGCCCCAGCATTTT. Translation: CASSPRTGGMVPQHF.

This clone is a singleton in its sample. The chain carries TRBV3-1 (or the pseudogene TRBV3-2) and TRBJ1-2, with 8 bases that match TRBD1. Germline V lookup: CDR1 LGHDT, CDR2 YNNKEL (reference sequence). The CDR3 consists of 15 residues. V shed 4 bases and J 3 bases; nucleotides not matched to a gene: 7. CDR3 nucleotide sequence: TGTGCCAGCAGCCCCTCGTTGGGACAGGACTATGGCTACACCTTC. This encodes CASSPSLGQDYGYTF.

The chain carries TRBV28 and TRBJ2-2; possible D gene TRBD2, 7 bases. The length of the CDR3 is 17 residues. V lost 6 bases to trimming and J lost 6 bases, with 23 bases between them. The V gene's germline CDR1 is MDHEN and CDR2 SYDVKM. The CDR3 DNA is TGTGCCAGCAGCACTCCCTTCTTACGGGGGGCATCCGGGGAGCTGTTTTTT. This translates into CASSTPFLRGASGELFF.

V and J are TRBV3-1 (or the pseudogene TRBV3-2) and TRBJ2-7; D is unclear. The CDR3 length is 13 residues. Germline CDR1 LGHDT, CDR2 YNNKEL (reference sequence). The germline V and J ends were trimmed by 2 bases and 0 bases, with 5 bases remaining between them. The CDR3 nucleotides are TGTGCCAGCAGCCAATCCCTCTCCTACGAGCAGTACTTC. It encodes CASSQSLSYEQYF.

The CDR3: CASSYTGSPYNSPLHF. DNA of the CDR3: TGTGCCAGCAGCTACACAGGGAGCCCCTATAATTCACCCCTCCACTTT. V gene TRBV7-2 combines with J gene TRBJ1-6; perhaps TRBD1 as D (6 bases). V lost 4 bases and J 2 bases, leaving 12 bases between the germline ends. CDR3 length: 16 residues. The germline V gene encodes CDR1 SGHTA and CDR2 FQGNSA.

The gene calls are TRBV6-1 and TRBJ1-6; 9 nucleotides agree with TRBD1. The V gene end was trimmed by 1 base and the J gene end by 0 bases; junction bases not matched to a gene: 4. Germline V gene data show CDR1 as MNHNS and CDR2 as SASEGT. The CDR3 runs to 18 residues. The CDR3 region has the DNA TGTGCCAGCAGTGAAGAAGACAGGGGGTACTCCTATAATTCACCCCTCCACTTT. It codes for CASSEEDRGYSYNSPLHF.

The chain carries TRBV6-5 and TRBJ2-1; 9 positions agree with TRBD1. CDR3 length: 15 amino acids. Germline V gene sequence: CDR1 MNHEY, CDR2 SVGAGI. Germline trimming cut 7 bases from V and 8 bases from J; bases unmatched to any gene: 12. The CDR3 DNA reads TGTGCCAGCACCCCCCGGCGGAGGACAGGGGATGAGCAGTTCTTC. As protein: CASTPRRRTGDEQFF.

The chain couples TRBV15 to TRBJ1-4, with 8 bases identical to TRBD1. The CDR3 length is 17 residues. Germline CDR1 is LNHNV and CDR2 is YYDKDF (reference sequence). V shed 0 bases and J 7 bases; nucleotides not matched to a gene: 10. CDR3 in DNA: TGTGCCACCAGCAGAGACCCCGACAGGGGCTTTGGTGAAAAACTGTTTTTT. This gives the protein CATSRDPDRGFGEKLFF.

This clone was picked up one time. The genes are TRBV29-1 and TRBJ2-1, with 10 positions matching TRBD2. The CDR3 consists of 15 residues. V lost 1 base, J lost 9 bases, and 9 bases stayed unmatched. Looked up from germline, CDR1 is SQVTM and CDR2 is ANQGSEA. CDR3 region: CSVEAERGGRREQFF. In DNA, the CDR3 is TGCAGCGTTGAAGCCGAGCGGGGGGGCCGTCGTGAGCAGTTCTTC.

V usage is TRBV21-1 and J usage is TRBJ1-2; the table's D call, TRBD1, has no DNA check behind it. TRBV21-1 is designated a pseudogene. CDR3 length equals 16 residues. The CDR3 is CASSNHRKTLDYGYTF. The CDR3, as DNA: TGTGCCAGCAGCAATCACAGAAAAACCTTGGACTATGGCTACACCTTC.

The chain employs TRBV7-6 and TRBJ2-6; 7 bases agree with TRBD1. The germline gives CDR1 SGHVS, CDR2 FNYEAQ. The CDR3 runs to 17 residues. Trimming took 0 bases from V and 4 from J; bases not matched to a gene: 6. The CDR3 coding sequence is TGTGCCAGCAGCTTAGCCTACAGGGGCTCAGGGGCCAACGTCCTGACTTTC. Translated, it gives CASSLAYRGSGANVLTF.

DNA for the CDR3: TGTGGCAGTCAGTTGGGCGACTCTGGAAACACCATATATTTT. Its translation is CGSQLGDSGNTIYF. The chain uses TRBV30 and TRBJ1-3; D is unresolved. Germline values: CDR1 GTSNPN, CDR2 SVGIG (reference sequence). The CDR3 contains 14 residues.

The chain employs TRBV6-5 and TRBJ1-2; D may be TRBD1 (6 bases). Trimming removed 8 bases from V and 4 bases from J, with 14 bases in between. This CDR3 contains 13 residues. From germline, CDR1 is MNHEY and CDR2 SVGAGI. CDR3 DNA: TGTGCCAGCTCTCAGGGGAAGATCTATGGCTACACCTTC. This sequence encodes CASSQGKIYGYTF.

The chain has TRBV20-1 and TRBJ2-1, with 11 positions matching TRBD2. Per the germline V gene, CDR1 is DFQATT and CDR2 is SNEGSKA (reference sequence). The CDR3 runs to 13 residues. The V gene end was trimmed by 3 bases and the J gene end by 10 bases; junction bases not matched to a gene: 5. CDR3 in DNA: TGCAGTGCTAGTCTAGCGGGGGGAAGGGAGCAGTTCTTC. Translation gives CSASLAGGREQFF.

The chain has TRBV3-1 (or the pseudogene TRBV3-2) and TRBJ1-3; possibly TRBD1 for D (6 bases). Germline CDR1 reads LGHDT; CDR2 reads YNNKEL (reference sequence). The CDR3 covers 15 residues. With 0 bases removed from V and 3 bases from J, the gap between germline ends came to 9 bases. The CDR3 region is CASSQDRGSGNTIYF. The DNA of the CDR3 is TGTGCCAGCAGCCAAGACAGGGGCAGTGGAAACACCATATATTTT.

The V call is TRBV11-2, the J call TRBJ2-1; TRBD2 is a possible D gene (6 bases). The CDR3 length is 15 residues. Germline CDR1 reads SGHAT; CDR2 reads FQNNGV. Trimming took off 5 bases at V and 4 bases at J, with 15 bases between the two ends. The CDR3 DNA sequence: TGTGCCAGCAGCCTTAATTGGGACTGGTACAATGAGCAGTTCTTC. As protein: CASSLNWDWYNEQFF.